This T cell receptor beta chain was found in a study of blood T cell repertoires in COVID-19. Overall study: The United States, Italy and Spain were the sources of the acute and convalescent COVID-19 samples. The analysed material was cDNA or gDNA that came from T cells, B-cell-depleted T cells, or PBMCs.

Germline CDR1 is MNHEY and CDR2 is SMNVEV (reference sequence). V was pared by 4 bases and J by 0 bases, with 7 bases of the junction left unmatched. CDR3 length: 17 residues. In the authors' workflow: Nucleated cell counts were estimated from reference gene primer amplification. Data came from immunoSEQ multiplex PCR; TCRdb stores just in-frame clones and leaves some out. V, J and clone size were drawn from that table, and D and trimming were deduced from the DNA. The table has under 250,000 clones, about 86% seen once. Sequencing input: peripheral blood. This clonotype was sampled from a woman between 25 and 40 years old who had recovered from COVID-19. The chain carries TRBV27 and TRBJ1-1, with TRBD1 matching 11 bases. This CDR3 reads CASSSRTGGNMNTEAFF. The CDR3 region has the DNA TGTGCCAGCAGTTCACGGACAGGGGGCAACATGAACACTGAAGCTTTCTTT.